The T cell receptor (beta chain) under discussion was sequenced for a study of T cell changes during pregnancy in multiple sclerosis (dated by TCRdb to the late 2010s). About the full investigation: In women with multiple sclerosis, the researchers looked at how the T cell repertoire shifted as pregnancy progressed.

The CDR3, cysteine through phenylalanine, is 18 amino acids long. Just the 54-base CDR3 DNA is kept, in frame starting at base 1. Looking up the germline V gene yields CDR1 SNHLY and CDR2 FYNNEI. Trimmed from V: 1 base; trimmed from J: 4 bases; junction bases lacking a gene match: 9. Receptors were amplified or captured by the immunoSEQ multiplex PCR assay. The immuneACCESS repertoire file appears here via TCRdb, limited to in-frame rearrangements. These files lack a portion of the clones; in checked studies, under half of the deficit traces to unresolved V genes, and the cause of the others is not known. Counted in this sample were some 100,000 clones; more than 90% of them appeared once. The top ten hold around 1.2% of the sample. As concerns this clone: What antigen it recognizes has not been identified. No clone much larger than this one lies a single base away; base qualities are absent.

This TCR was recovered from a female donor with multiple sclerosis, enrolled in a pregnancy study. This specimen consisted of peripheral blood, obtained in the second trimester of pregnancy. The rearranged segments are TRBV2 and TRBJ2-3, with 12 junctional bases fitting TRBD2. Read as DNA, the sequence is TGTGCCAGCAGTGAAGGGTCCCTAGCGGGAGGGCACGCAGATACGCAGTATTTT. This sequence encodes CASSEGSLAGGHADTQYF. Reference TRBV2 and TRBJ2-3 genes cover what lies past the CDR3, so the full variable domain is EPEVTQTPSHQVTQMGQEVILRCVPISNHLYFYWYRQILGQKVEFLVSFYNNEISEKSEIFDDQFSVERPDGSNFTLKIRSTKLEDSAMYFCASSEGSLAGGHADTQYFGPGTRLTVL.